The subject of this entry is one T cell receptor (beta chain). Its antigen is currently unknown. The data were obtained in a study of CD8+CD57+ T cells in acquired aplastic anemia. About the research overall: When averaged, DNA from sorted CD4+ and CD8+ cells came to approximately 3.2 ug.

Only patients with CD8+CD57+ cell expansion on flow cytometry were chosen for sequencing. There are 14 residues in the CDR3. V was pared by 4 bases and J by 1 base, with 14 bases between. Looked up from germline, CDR1 is SQVTM and CDR2 is ANQGSEA. TCR beta VDJ combinations and CDR3 sequences were profiled from genomic DNA. TCRdb called the reads again in MiXCR, with one record for every CDR3 protein. The sample consists of 100,000 to 150,000 distinct CDR3 sequences, over 30% of them appearing once. Study observations and caveats: Patients and controls were not found to differ significantly in CD8+ Simpson's diversity. Around 27 sequences, all CD8+ CDR3, were shared between patients and controls.

The sample was sorted CD4+, CD8+, or CD8+CD57+ T cells (not recorded which) from PBMCs. The TCR comes from a human donor with aplastic anemia. V is TRBV29-1 and J is TRBJ2-7; the D gene could be TRBD1 or TRBD2 (5 bases each). This CDR3 reads CSVGGAGGSYEQYV. The DNA of the CDR3 is TGCAGCGTTGGAGGGGCTGGTGGGTCCTACGAGCAGTACGTC.